This T cell receptor beta chain was captured by sequencing in a study of graft-versus-host responses after intestinal transplantation. Study-level background: All recipients were given anti-thymocyte globulin induction, and tacrolimus and steroids were then administered for three to four years.

The length of the CDR3 is 14 residues. Germline CDR1 and CDR2: SGHAT and FQNNGV. V lost 4 bases, J lost 7 bases, and 14 bases lay in between. The authors plated approximately 200,000 CFSE-labeled responder cells with approximately 200,000 irradiated, violet-dye-labeled stimulator cells. Measured with immunoSEQ multiplex PCR; TCRdb has only the in-frame clones, and not every one. This sample yields about 12,000 clones, of which roughly 30% are seen a single time; roughly 3.2% belongs to the top ten. The rearrangement links TRBV11-2 to TRBJ1-5; D uncertain. Specimen: alloreactive CD8+ T cells from a mixed lymphocyte reaction culture, collected before intestinal transplant. Subset in this sample: CFSE-low proliferating T cells sorted from roughly 6-day pre-transplant mixed lymphocyte reaction (GvH or HvG direction). The TCR comes from a human patient who received an intestinal transplant. CDR3 coding DNA: TGTGCCAGCAGCTCAAACCCAGACTGCCAGCCCCAGCATTTT. Protein: CASSSNPDCQPQHF.